This T cell receptor beta chain was sequenced in a study of T cell repertoires in cytomegalovirus infection. On the study more broadly: Selected CMV epitopes included recently identified HLA-C-restricted ones as well as well-studied HLA-B-restricted ones. Public TCR beta signature analysis indicated the presence of both CMV infection and matching HLA type.

Overall study results and limits: CMV carriers with the relevant HLA were identified by cumulative public TCR beta family frequency. CMV-specific HLA-C-restricted TCR beta clonotypes dominated the ex vivo response.

This clonotype has just a few counts. Its antigen is still unknown. The CDR3 contains 13 residues. V lost 3 bases and J 2 bases, leaving 7 bases between the germline ends. Germline lookup yields CDR1 LGHNT and CDR2 FRNRAP. TCRdb independently ran MiXCR on the reads; one entry per CDR3 protein. The sample records hundreds of thousands of distinct CDR3 sequences, 30% to 40% being singletons. This TCR came from a human donor in good health (CMV status not recorded). Some clones in this sample may be carry-over from other donors' samples. The chain joins TRBV12-5 to TRBJ2-5; D uncertain. This material consisted of cultured CD8+ T cells from PBMCs, taken from culture after CMV antigen stimulation. In DNA, the CDR3 is TGTGCTAGTGGTTTAGCCGGTCAAGAGACCCAGTACTTC. It specifies CASGLAGQETQYF.